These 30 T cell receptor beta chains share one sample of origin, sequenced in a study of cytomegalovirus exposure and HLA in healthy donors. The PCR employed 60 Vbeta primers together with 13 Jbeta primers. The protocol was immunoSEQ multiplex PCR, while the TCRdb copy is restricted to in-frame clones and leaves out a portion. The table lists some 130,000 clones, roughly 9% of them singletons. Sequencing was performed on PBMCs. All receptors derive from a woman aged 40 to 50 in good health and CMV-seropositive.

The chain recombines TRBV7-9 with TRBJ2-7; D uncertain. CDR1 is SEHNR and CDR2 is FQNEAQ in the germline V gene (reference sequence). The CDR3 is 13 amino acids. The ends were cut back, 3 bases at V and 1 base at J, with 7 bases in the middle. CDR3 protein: CASSFDTSYEQYF. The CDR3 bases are TGTGCCAGCAGCTTCGACACTTCCTACGAGCAGTACTTC.

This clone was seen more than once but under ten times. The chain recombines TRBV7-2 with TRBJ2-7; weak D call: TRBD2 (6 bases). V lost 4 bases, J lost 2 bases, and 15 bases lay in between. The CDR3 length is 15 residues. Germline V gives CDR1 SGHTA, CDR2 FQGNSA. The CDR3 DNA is TGTGCCAGCAGCTCCGGACGGGGGTTCGCCTACGAGCAGTACTTC. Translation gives CASSSGRGFAYEQYF.

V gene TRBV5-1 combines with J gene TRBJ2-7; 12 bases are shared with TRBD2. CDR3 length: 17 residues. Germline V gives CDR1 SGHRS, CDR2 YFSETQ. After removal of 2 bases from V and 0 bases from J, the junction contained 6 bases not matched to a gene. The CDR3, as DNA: TGCGCCAGCAGCTTCTCTAGCGGGGGGGTGAGCTCCTACGAGCAGTACTTC. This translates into CASSFSSGGVSSYEQYF.

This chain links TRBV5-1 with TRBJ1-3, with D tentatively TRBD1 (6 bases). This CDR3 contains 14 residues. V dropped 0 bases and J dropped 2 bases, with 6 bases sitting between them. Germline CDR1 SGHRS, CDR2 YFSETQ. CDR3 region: CASSLGDTGNTIYF. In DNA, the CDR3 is TGCGCCAGCAGCTTGGGGGACACTGGAAACACCATATATTTT.

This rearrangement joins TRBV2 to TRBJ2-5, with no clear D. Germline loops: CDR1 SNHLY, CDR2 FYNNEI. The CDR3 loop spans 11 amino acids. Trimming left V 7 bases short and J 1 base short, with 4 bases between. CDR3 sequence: CASTVQETQYF. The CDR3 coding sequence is TGTGCCAGCACAGTCCAAGAGACCCAGTACTTC.

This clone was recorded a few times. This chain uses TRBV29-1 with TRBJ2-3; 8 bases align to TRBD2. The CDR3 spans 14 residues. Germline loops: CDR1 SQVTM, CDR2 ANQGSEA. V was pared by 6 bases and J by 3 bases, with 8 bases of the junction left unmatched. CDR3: CSVLGLGGTDTQYF. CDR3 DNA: TGCAGCGTCTTGGGACTAGGGGGTACAGATACGCAGTATTTT.

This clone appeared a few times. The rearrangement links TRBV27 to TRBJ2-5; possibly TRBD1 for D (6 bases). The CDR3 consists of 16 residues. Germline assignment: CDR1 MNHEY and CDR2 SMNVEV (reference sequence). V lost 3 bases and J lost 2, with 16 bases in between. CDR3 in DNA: TGTGCCAGCAGTTTCTCCTTTGGACAGTATCAAGAGACCCAGTACTTC. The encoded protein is CASSFSFGQYQETQYF.

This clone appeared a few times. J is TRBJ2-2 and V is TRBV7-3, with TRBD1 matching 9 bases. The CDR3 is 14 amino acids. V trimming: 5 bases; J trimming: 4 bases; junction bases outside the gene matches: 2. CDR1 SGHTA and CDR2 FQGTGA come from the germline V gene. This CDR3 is CASSPTGGTGELFF. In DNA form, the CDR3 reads TGTGCCAGCAGCCCGACAGGGGGCACCGGGGAGCTGTTTTTT.

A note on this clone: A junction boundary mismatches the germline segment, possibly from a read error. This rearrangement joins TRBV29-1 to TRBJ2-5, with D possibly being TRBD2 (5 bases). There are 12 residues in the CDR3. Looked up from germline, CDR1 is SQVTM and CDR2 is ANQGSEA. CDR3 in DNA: TGCAGAGCCACACTAGGAAAAGAGAACCAGTACTTC. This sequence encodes CRATLGKENQYF.

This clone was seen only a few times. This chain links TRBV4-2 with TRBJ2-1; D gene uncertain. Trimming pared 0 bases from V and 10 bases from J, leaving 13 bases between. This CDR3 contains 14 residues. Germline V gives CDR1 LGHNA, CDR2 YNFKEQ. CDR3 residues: CASSQDRPLGEQFF. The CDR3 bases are TGTGCCAGCAGCCAAGATAGGCCCCTAGGCGAGCAGTTCTTC.

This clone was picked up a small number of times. CDR3 DNA sequence: TGTGCCAGCAGCCCCCGGGGCACTGAAGCTTTCTTT. Its protein is CASSPRGTEAFF. V gene TRBV7-8 combines with J gene TRBJ1-1; D unclear. The V end was cut by 5 bases, the J end by 4 bases, with 8 bases between. This CDR3 region has 12 residues. Germline V lookup: CDR1 SGHVS, CDR2 FQNEAQ.

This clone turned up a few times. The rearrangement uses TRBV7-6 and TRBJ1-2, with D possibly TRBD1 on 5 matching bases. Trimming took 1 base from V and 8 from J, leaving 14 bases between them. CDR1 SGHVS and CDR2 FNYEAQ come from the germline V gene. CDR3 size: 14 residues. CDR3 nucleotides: TGTGCCAGCAGCTTAGAGTCAGGGTCGGACGGCTACACCTTC. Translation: CASSLESGSDGYTF.

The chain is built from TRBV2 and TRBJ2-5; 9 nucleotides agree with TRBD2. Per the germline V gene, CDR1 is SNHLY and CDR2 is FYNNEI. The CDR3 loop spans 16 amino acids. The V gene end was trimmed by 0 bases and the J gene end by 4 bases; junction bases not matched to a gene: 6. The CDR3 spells CASSEALVSGGETQYF. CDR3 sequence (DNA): TGTGCCAGCAGTGAAGCGCTTGTTAGCGGGGGAGAGACCCAGTACTTC. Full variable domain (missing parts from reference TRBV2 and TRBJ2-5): EPEVTQTPSHQVTQMGQEVILRCVPISNHLYFYWYRQILGQKVEFLVSFYNNEISEKSEIFDDQFSVERPDGSNFTLKIRSTKLEDSAMYFCASSEALVSGGETQYFGPGTRLLVL.

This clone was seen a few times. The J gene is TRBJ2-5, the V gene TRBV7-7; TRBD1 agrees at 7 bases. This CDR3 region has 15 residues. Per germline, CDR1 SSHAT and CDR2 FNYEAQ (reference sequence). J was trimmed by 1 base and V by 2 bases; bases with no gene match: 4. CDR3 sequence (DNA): TGTGCCAGCAGCTTATCCTCAGGGGGCCAAGAGACCCAGTACTTC. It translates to CASSLSSGGQETQYF.

The CDR3 loop is CASSLWQNTEAFF. For the CDR3, the DNA is TGTGCCAGCAGTTTATGGCAGAACACTGAAGCTTTCTTT. The genes are TRBV27 and TRBJ1-1; D ambiguous. This CDR3 is built from 13 residues. V lost 1 base and J lost 1, with 4 bases in between. The germline CDR1 and CDR2 sequences are MNHEY and SMNVEV (reference sequence).

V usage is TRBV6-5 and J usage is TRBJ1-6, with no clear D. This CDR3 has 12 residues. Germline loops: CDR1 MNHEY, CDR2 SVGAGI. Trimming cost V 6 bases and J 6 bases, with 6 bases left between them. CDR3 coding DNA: TGTGCCAGCAGCCTTCTTAATTCACCCCTCCACTTT. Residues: CASSLLNSPLHF.

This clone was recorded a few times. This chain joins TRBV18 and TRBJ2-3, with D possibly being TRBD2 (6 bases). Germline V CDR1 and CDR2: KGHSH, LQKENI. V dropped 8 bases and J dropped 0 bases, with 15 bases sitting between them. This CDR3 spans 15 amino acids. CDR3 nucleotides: TGTGCCAGCGAGGACTCCGGGACTAGCACAGATACGCAGTATTTT. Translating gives CASEDSGTSTDTQYF.

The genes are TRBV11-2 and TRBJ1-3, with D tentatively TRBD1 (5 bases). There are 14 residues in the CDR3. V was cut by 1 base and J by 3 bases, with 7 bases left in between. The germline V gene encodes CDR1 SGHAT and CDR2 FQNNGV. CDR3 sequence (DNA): TGTGCCAGCAGCTTAGCGGGACTTGGAAACACCATATATTTT. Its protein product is CASSLAGLGNTIYF.

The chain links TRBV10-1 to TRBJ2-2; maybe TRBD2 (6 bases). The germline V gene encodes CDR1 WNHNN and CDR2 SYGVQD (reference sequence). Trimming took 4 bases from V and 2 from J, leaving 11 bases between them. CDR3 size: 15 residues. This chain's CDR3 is CASSGLEDNTGELFF. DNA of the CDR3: TGCGCCAGCAGTGGACTAGAAGACAACACCGGGGAGCTGTTTTTT.

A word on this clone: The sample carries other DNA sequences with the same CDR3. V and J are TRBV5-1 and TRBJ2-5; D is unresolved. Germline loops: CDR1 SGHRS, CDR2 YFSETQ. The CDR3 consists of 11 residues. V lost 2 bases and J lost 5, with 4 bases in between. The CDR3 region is CASSLEETQYF. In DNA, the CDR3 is TGCGCCAGCAGCTTAGAGGAGACCCAGTACTTC.

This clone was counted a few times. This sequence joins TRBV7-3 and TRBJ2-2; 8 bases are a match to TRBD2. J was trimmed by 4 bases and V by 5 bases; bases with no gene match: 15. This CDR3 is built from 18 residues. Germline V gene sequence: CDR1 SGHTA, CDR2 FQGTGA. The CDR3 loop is CASSPWTSPLGGTGELFF. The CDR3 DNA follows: TGTGCCAGCAGCCCTTGGACTAGCCCCCTCGGGGGCACCGGGGAGCTGTTTTTT.

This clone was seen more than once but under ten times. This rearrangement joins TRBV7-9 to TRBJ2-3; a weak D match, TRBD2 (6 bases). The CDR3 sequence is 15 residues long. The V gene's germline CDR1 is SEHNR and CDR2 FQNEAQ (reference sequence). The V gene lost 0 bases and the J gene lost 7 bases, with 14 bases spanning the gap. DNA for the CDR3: TGTGCCAGCAGCTTAGCGGAGGGCGGGACCTATACGCAGTATTTT. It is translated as CASSLAEGGTYTQYF.

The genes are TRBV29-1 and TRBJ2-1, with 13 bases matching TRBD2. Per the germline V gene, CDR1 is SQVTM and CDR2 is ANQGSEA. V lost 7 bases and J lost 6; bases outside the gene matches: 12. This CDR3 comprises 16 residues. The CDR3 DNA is TGCAGCGCCACTAGCGGGGGGGCAGGGCCATTCAATGAGCAGTTCTTC. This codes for CSATSGGAGPFNEQFF.

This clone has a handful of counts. CDR3 DNA: TGTGCCAGCAGCCAAGAGGCGGGGGGGGAAAACATTCAGTACTTC. This encodes CASSQEAGGENIQYF. The chain carries TRBV7-2 and TRBJ2-4; TRBD2 aligns across 9 bases. The germline V gene encodes CDR1 SGHTA and CDR2 FQGNSA. This CDR3 is built from 15 residues. Trimming removed 5 bases from V and 5 bases from J; junction bases left unmatched: 7.

The CDR3 protein is CASSLPLAVPYNEQFF. As DNA, the CDR3 is TGTGCCAGCAGCTTGCCGCTAGCGGTTCCCTACAATGAGCAGTTCTTC. This chain joins TRBV5-4 and TRBJ2-1; 7 nucleotides match TRBD2. Per the germline V gene, CDR1 is SGHNT and CDR2 is YYREEE (reference sequence). V shed 1 base, J shed 2 bases, and the junction held 6 bases outside the gene matches. The CDR3 has 16 amino acids.

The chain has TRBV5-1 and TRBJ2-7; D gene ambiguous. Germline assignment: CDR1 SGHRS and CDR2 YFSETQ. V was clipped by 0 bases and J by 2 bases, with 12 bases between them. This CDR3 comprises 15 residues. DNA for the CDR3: TGCGCCAGCAGCTTGGGAGTTGCAGGAACCTACGAGCAGTACTTC. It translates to CASSLGVAGTYEQYF.

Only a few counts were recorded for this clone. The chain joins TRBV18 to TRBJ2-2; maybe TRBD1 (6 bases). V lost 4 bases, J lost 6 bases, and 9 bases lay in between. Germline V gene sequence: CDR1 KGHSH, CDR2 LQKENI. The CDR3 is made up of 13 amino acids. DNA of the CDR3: TGTGCCAGCTCACGAACAGGGTCCGGGGAGCTGTTTTTT. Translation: CASSRTGSGELFF.

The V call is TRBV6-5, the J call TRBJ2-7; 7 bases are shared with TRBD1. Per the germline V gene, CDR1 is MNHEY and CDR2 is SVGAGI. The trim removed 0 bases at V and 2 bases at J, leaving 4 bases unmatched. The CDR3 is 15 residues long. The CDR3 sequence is CASSYSAGGTYEQYF. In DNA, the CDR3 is TGTGCCAGCAGTTACTCGGCAGGGGGAACCTACGAGCAGTACTTC.

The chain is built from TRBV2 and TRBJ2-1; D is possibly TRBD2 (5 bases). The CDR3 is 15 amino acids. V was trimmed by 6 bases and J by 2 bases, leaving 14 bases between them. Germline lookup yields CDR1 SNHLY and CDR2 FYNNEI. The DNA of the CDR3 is TGTGCCAGCAGGGAATTAGCGTCTCCCTACAATGAGCAGTTCTTC. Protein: CASRELASPYNEQFF. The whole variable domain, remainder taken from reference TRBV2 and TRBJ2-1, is EPEVTQTPSHQVTQMGQEVILRCVPISNHLYFYWYRQILGQKVEFLVSFYNNEISEKSEIFDDQFSVERPDGSNFTLKIRSTKLEDSAMYFCASRELASPYNEQFFGPGTRLTVL.

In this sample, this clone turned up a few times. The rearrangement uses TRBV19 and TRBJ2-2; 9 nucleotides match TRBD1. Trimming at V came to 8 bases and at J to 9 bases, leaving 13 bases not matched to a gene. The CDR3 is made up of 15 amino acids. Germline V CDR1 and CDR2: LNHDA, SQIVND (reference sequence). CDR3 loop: CASQPPGQGRRELFF. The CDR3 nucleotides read TGTGCCAGTCAGCCTCCGGGACAGGGAAGAAGGGAGCTGTTTTTT.